This T cell receptor beta chain derives from a study of shared T cell receptors in the human thymus. The V gene end was trimmed by 1 base and the J gene end by 2 bases; junction bases not matched to a gene: 6. This CDR3 spans 16 amino acids. From germline, CDR1 is LGHNT and CDR2 FRNRAP. Using immunoSEQ multiplex PCR, the repertoire was profiled, and TCRdb retains in-frame clones only, with some absent. This sample yields about 400,000 clones, of which roughly 94% are seen a single time; 0.02% belongs to the top ten. The source material was thymocytes. The chain links TRBV12-5 to TRBJ1-2; 8 bases are shared with TRBD1. The clonotype comes from a human donor. The CDR3: CASGLEQGGSNYGYTF. The CDR3, as DNA: TGTGCTAGTGGTTTGGAACAGGGGGGCTCCAACTATGGCTACACCTTC.